The T cell receptor beta chain described here comes from a study of blood T cells in healthy people across ages. Study-level points and caveats: Possibly, changes in expanded clonotypes were confounded because donor CMV status was unknown.

Germline V gene data show CDR1 as SQVTM and CDR2 as ANQGSEA. The V segment lost 7 bases and the J segment 1 base; nucleotides outside the gene matches: 8. This CDR3 contains 14 residues. As for this clonotype: Its target is not known. A much larger clone sits a single nucleotide away, making a read error possible.

Alongside a J-beta primer mix, a sample-barcoded 5' primer served in a second PCR lasting roughly 6 to 11 cycles. Each cDNA molecule was tagged by a template-switch adaptor with 12 random nucleotides. Via MiXCR, TCRdb re-called the 5' RACE reads, giving one row per CDR3 protein. Of about 730,000 distinct CDR3 sequences listed, roughly two fifths are singletons. The sequenced material came from blood. The chain links TRBV29-1 to TRBJ2-3, with TRBD2 matching over 7 bases. This TCR derives from a woman aged 55-70 years in good health. CDR3 DNA sequence: TGCAGCGGAACTAGCGCATTGGGCACAGATACGCAGTATTTT. It is translated as CSGTSALGTDTQYF.